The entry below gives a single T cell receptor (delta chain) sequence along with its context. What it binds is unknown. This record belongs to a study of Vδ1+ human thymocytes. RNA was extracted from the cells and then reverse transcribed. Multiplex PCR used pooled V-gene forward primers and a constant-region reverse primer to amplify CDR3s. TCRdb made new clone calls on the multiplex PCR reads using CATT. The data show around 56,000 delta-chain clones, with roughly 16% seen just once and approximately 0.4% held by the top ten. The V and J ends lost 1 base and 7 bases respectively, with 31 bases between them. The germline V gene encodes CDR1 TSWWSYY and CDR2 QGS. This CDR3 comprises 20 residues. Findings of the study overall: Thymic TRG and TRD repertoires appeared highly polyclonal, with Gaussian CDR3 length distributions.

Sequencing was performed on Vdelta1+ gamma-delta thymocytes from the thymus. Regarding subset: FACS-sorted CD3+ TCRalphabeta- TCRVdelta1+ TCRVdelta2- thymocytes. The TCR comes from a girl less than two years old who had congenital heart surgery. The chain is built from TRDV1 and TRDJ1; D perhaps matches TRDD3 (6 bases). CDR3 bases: TGTGCTCTTGGGGAACGAGTCTTCCGGGAGACTACTGGGTCTAGGGGTAAACTCATCTTT. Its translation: CALGERVFRETTGSRGKLIF.